A selection of T cell receptor beta chains follows, all from one sample in a study of cytomegalovirus exposure and HLA in healthy donors. Using immunoSEQ multiplex PCR, the repertoire was profiled, and TCRdb retains in-frame clones only, with some absent. The table records approximately 260,000 clones, approximately 86% of them present only once. The sample comprised PBMCs. These receptors were taken from a woman aged 25 to 39 in good health and CMV-seropositive. CDR3s include the opening cysteine and the closing phenylalanine or tryptophan. Only some rows state a clone size, as once, few, many or a class for expanded clones.

j_gene | v_gene | abundance | CDR3aa
TRBJ2-5 | TRBV5-1 | once | CASSGRDTSQETQYF
TRBJ2-7 | TRBV11-1 | NA | CATTEGQGTYEQYF
TRBJ2-7 | TRBV5-1 | NA | CASSWTGTYEQYF
TRBJ2-1 | TRBV6-1 | once | CASSETGDRELF
TRBJ2-7 | TRBV10-3 | NA | CAIKDPAGSSYEQYF
TRBJ1-5 | TRBV30 | NA | CAWSVGGDQPQHF
TRBJ1-2 | TRBV30 | NA | CAWETGNYGYTF
TRBJ2-3 | TRBV12-5 | NA | CASGLTTSLFSDTQYF
TRBJ2-1 | TRBV30 | once | CAWSQTGTFHNEQFF
TRBJ1-1 | TRBV9 | NA | CASSGPMTGTGAEAFF
TRBJ2-3 | TRBV25-1 | NA | CASSEYMRGGTDTQYF
TRBJ2-2 | TRBV19 | NA | CASNPGSTRTGELFF
TRBJ2-7 | TRBV7-9 | NA | CASSLDRAYEQYF
TRBJ2-5 | TRBV7-2 | NA | CASSLGLAGGVETQYF
TRBJ1-1 | TRBV2 | once | CASSDIARGPEAFF
TRBJ2-7 | TRBV6-6 | NA | CASSLQRGTGTYEQYF
TRBJ2-2 | TRBV30 | NA | CAWMSTPRVNTGELFF
TRBJ2-2 | TRBV5-1 | few | CASSLAGGDTGELFF
TRBJ1-2 | TRBV15 | few | CATSSIRGQGYTF
TRBJ1-5 | TRBV5-1 | NA | CASSLDGTAYNQPQHF
TRBJ2-7 | TRBV11-1 | NA | CASSTRTSVDDEQYF
TRBJ1-2 | TRBV1 | NA | CTSSQDRGGTGYGYTF
TRBJ2-4 | TRBV6-5 | NA | CASRRTGGENIQYF
TRBJ1-2 | TRBV7-8 | NA | CASSLGGGARVNTF
TRBJ1-5 | TRBV7-3 | NA | CASSLQGGQPQHF
TRBJ1-2 | TRBV10-3 | NA | CAISQGFNYGYTF
TRBJ1-2 | TRBV30 | NA | CAWSARGDRGHHGYTF
TRBJ1-1 | TRBV4-1 | NA | CASSQVGGTEAFF
TRBJ1-4 | TRBV7-9 | NA | CASSLQATNEKLFF
TRBJ2-5 | TRBV7-2 | NA | CASSPFVAGVEETQYF
TRBJ1-2 | TRBV6-5 | NA | CASSYSGRINYGYTF
TRBJ1-2 | TRBV10-3 | NA | CAISKQGASDGYTF
TRBJ2-7 | TRBV27 | NA | CASSTFGGAYEQYF
TRBJ2-1 | TRBV5-1 | once | CASSFMGGRGNEQFF
TRBJ2-7 | TRBV4-1 | NA | CASSRIIAGTYEQYF
TRBJ2-7 | TRBV5-4 | NA | CASSLDFFSYEQYF
TRBJ2-3 | TRBV7-9 | NA | CASSWGQVGTDTQYF
TRBJ1-5 | TRBV6-4 | NA | CASSEFTGNQPQHF
TRBJ1-2 | TRBV28 | NA | CASRQGGVLEANYGYTF
TRBJ2-7 | TRBV7-2 | NA | CASSLYASGQGYEQYF
TRBJ2-5 | TRBV25-1 | NA | CASSEPGQGLQETQYF
TRBJ2-2 | TRBV19 | NA | CASSAPRSGTGELFF
TRBJ2-3 | TRBV6-4 | NA | CARRTSGRRGTDTQYF
TRBJ2-3 | TRBV5-1 | NA | CASSLLGSTDTQYF
TRBJ1-2 | TRBV28 | NA | CASSSLYRYREGDYGYTF
TRBJ2-3 | TRBV18 | NA | CASSPTTGRTDTQYF
TRBJ1-4 | TRBV6-4 | NA | CASSERTNEKLFF
TRBJ1-1 | TRBV27 | NA | CASSLQGANTEAFF
TRBJ2-1 | TRBV5-1 | NA | CASSLELAGAREQFF
TRBJ1-2 | TRBV28 | NA | CASSSPRRGYTF
TRBJ1-2 | TRBV6-6 | NA | CASSYSGDSPYGYTF
TRBJ2-1 | TRBV12-5 | NA | CASGLGLAEYNEQFF
TRBJ1-1 | TRBV7-9 | few | CASSLGGGRDTEAFF
TRBJ2-3 | TRBV27 | NA | CASSGIAGFVDTQYF
TRBJ1-5 | TRBV14 | NA | CASPVRDRGLYSNQPQHF
TRBJ2-7 | TRBV7-7 | NA | CASSLVDRIGGASTYEQYF
TRBJ2-7 | TRBV11-3 | NA | CASSPGGEQYF
TRBJ1-1 | TRBV30 | NA | CAWSPGAGRTEAFF
TRBJ2-1 | TRBV4-1 | NA | CASRIQTSGYYNEQFF